What follows are 32 T cell receptor beta chains derived from one specimen sequenced in a study of CD8+CD57+ T cells in acquired aplastic anemia. Profiles of TCR beta VDJ and CDR3 were generated from a genomic DNA template. Each CDR3 protein gets one entry after TCRdb re-called the reads with MiXCR. The data show under 250,000 distinct CDR3 sequences, with approximately 35% seen just once and roughly 1.1% held by the top ten. Sample: sorted CD4+, CD8+, or CD8+CD57+ T cells (not recorded which) from PBMCs. Receptor source: a human donor in good health, serving as a control.

J is TRBJ1-1 and V is TRBV19; 10 nucleotides match TRBD1. Per germline, CDR1 LNHDA and CDR2 SQIVND (reference sequence). Trimming cost V 5 bases and J 1 base; bases outside gene matches: 7. The CDR3 loop spans 16 amino acids. The CDR3 loop reads CASSPGQGMGNTEAFF. CDR3 in DNA: TGTGCCAGTAGTCCGGGACAGGGGATGGGGAACACTGAAGCTTTCTTT.

The V call is TRBV15, the J call TRBJ2-7; 7 nucleotides align to TRBD1. Germline CDR1 LNHNV, CDR2 YYDKDF (reference sequence). The CDR3 has 14 residues. Unmatched junction bases numbered 3, after V lost 3 bases and J lost 1 base. CDR3 bases: TGTGCCACCAGCAGGGGGGACAGTTCCTACGAGCAGTACGTC. It codes for CATSRGDSSYEQYV.

This clonotype came up once. The chain recombines TRBV19 with TRBJ2-7; D is uncertain. Trimming left V 10 bases short and J 2 bases short, with 18 bases between. The germline V gene encodes CDR1 LNHDA and CDR2 SQIVND (reference sequence). The CDR3 runs 14 residues. CDR3 protein: CAIPWDIPPYEQYF. Here the CDR3 DNA reads TGTGCCATCCCCTGGGATATCCCTCCCTACGAGCAGTACTTC.

This clonotype has at least ten counts. V usage is TRBV2 and J usage is TRBJ2-7; 9 nucleotides align to TRBD1. V was clipped by 5 bases and J by 3 bases; unmatched bases: 8. Per germline, CDR1 SNHLY and CDR2 FYNNEI. This CDR3 spans 15 amino acids. CDR3 sequence reads: CASSYSGQGLYEQYF. In DNA form, the CDR3 reads TGTGCCAGCAGTTACTCGGGACAGGGACTCTACGAGCAGTACTTC.

As regards this clonotype: Its ends do not fully match the called genes, so a read error is possible. This chain links TRBV4-1 with TRBJ2-7; 10 bases fit TRBD2. CDR1 is MGHRA, CDR2 YSYEKL, per germline. The CDR3 length is 15 residues. The CDR3 DNA reads TGCGTCAGCAGCCAATACCTAGCGGGAGTACTCGAGCAGTACTTC. The encoded protein is CVSSQYLAGVLEQYF.

The chain couples TRBV7-9 to TRBJ1-1, with D perhaps matching TRBD1 (5 bases). The germline CDR1 and CDR2 sequences are SEHNR and FQNEAQ (reference sequence). The CDR3 sequence is 12 residues long. CDR3 protein: CASRVPGTEAFF. The CDR3 DNA reads TGTGCATCCAGGGTCCCAGGGACTGAAGCTTTCTTT.

This clonotype was detected ten times or more. The chain links TRBV5-1 to TRBJ2-7; weak D call: TRBD1 (6 bases). The CDR3 spans 13 residues. The germline CDR1 and CDR2 sequences are SGHRS and YFSETQ. V gave up 1 base and J gave up 6 bases, with 11 bases separating them. This CDR3 is CASSLSGALEQYF. Here the CDR3 DNA reads TGCGCCAGCAGCTTGTCAGGGGCCCTCGAGCAGTACTTC.

There are a few counts of this clonotype. The chain has TRBV5-6 and TRBJ1-2; D is ambiguous. The germline V gene has CDR1 SGHDT and CDR2 YYEEEE. Trimming cost V 7 bases and J 8 bases, with 24 bases left between them. The CDR3 length is 15 residues. Here the CDR3 DNA reads TGTGCCAGCCATGACCAGAATTACTTTTCGGGGGGCTACACCTTC. Protein product: CASHDQNYFSGGYTF.

This chain links TRBV20-1 with TRBJ1-4; D call uncertain. Trimming stripped 0 bases from V and 6 bases from J, with 14 bases between. CDR3 size: 15 residues. Germline V gene sequence: CDR1 DFQATT, CDR2 SNEGSKA (reference sequence). CDR3 region: CSARDRNGEYEKLFF. The CDR3 DNA reads TGCAGTGCTAGAGATAGGAACGGGGAGTATGAAAAACTGTTTTTT.

As for this clonotype: The CDR3 ends on some other residue instead of the conserved phenylalanine or tryptophan, so this is likely a read error. The V call is TRBV19, the J call TRBJ1-6; 8 bases agree with TRBD1. Germline assignment: CDR1 LNHDA and CDR2 SQIVND (reference sequence). This CDR3 spans 13 amino acids. Germline trimming cut 9 bases from V and 6 bases from J; bases unmatched to any gene: 4. The chain's CDR3 is CASRDRSNSPLHS. The CDR3 bases are TGTGCCAGCCGGGACAGGTCTAATTCACCCCTCCACTCT.

This clonotype was found many times. The rearrangement links TRBV12-3 or TRBV12-4 to TRBJ1-6; the D is unclear. Trimming took 2 bases from V and 4 from J, leaving 9 bases between them. CDR3 size: 15 residues. The CDR3 sequence: CASSLHSAYNSPLHF. The CDR3 bases are TGTGCCAGCAGTTTACACAGCGCTTATAATTCACCCCTCCACTTT.

This clonotype was counted ten times or more. J is TRBJ1-5 and V is TRBV6-5; D gene unclear. In germline, CDR1 is MNHEY, CDR2 SVGAGI. This CDR3 contains 14 residues. With 0 bases removed from V and 2 bases from J, the gap between germline ends came to 5 bases. In nucleotides, the CDR3 is TGTGCCAGCAGTTACTCCGGGGGCAATCAGCCCCAGCATTTT. Protein sequence: CASSYSGGNQPQHF.

This clonotype occurred many times. This rearrangement joins TRBV19 to TRBJ1-2; D is undetermined. The germline V and J ends were trimmed by 1 base and 3 bases, with 6 bases remaining between them. Germline V CDR1 and CDR2: LNHDA, SQIVND (reference sequence). This CDR3 has 13 amino acids. CDR3: CASSIARDYGYTF. CDR3 nucleotides: TGTGCCAGTAGTATAGCAAGGGACTATGGCTACACCTTC. Complete variable domain (other parts from reference TRBV19 and TRBJ1-2): DGGITQSPKYLFRKEGQNVTLSCEQNLNHDAMYWYRQDPGQGLRLIYYSQIVNDFQKGDIAEGYSVSREKKESFPLTVTSAQKNPTAFYLCASSIARDYGYTFGSGTRLTVV.

DNA for the CDR3: TGTGCCAGCAGTGACCAGGTCTCTGGGGCCAACGTCCTGACTTTC. It yields the protein CASSDQVSGANVLTF. The chain combines TRBV27 with TRBJ2-6; D is unclear. CDR1 is MNHEY, CDR2 SMNVEV, per germline (reference sequence). This CDR3 spans 15 amino acids. Trimming cost V 5 bases and J 0 bases, with 8 bases left between them.

This clonotype was counted once. A much larger clone is a single base away; this may be a read error. The chain uses TRBV9 and TRBJ2-7; D may be TRBD1 (5 bases). V lost 4 bases to trimming and J lost 4 bases, with 12 bases between them. In germline, CDR1 is SGDLS, CDR2 YYNGEE. The CDR3 totals 13 residues. The CDR3 region is CASSPGIVYEQYF. The CDR3, as DNA: TGTGCCAGCAGCCCAGGGATCGTTTACGAGCAGTACTTC.

This clonotype was observed many times. V and J are TRBV6-5 and TRBJ1-6, with unresolved D. The CDR3 runs to 18 residues. From germline, CDR1 is MNHEY and CDR2 SVGAGI. The ends were cut back, 2 bases at V and 10 bases at J, with 24 bases in the middle. The CDR3 reads CASSYGNRGTGTNSPLHF. CDR3 bases: TGTGCCAGCAGTTACGGGAATCGGGGTACCGGTACCAACTCACCCCTCCACTTT.

The chain has TRBV10-3 and TRBJ1-1; 7 bases map to TRBD1. Germline values: CDR1 ENHRY, CDR2 SYGVKD. V shed 10 bases, J shed 1 base, and the junction held 9 bases outside the gene matches. CDR3 length equals 14 residues. The CDR3 loop is CATLPTGTNTEAFF. The DNA for the CDR3 is TGTGCCACCCTACCGACAGGGACGAACACTGAAGCTTTCTTT.

This sequence joins TRBV5-1 and TRBJ2-2; TRBD2 is a possible D gene (6 bases). Germline CDR1 and CDR2: SGHRS and YFSETQ. The CDR3 spans 16 residues. V lost 0 bases, J lost 3 bases, and 12 bases lay in between. This chain's CDR3 is CASSLVGRGDTGELFF. CDR3 bases: TGCGCCAGCAGCTTGGTAGGGCGGGGTGACACCGGGGAGCTGTTTTTT.

CDR3 nucleotides: TGTGCCAGCAGCTTAGGTCGGGCAGGTCTATACGAGCAGTACTTC. The encoded protein is CASSLGRAGLYEQYF. J is TRBJ2-7 and V is TRBV7-9; D unresolved. The CDR3 covers 15 residues. The germline V gene has CDR1 SEHNR and CDR2 FQNEAQ (reference sequence). The germline V and J ends were trimmed by 1 base and 4 bases, with 14 bases remaining between them.

The chain links TRBV15 to TRBJ2-1; D is possibly TRBD1 or TRBD2 (5 bases each). Germline values: CDR1 LNHNV, CDR2 YYDKDF (reference sequence). The CDR3 is 16 amino acids. The V and J ends lost 0 bases and 3 bases respectively, with 12 bases between them. The CDR3 sequence: CATSRDLGTLYNEQFF. The CDR3 DNA sequence: TGTGCCACCAGCAGAGATCTGGGGACCCTCTACAATGAGCAGTTCTTC.

This clonotype was seen more than once but under ten times. The rearrangement links TRBV7-2 to TRBJ2-7, with D hard to call. The V gene lost 5 bases and the J gene lost 2 bases, with 16 bases spanning the gap. CDR1 and CDR2 from the germline V gene are SGHTA and FQGNSA. This CDR3 has 15 residues. CDR3 nucleotide sequence: TGTGCCAGCAGCCTAAACGGGTCTCTCACCTACGAGCAGTACTTC. Translation: CASSLNGSLTYEQYF.

This clonotype was seen a few times. The rearrangement links TRBV2 to TRBJ2-2; 7 bases map to TRBD2. Germline trimming cut 5 bases from V and 4 bases from J; bases unmatched to any gene: 4. The germline V gene has CDR1 SNHLY and CDR2 FYNNEI. CDR3 length: 14 amino acids. CDR3 in DNA: TGTGCCAGCAGTTTGCGGGGGTCCACCGGGGAGCTGTTTTTT. This encodes CASSLRGSTGELFF.

The chain uses TRBV5-1 and TRBJ1-6, with D possibly matching TRBD1 (6 bases). The V end lost 4 bases, the J end lost 7 bases, and 18 bases lay between the germline ends. Germline V CDR1 and CDR2: SGHRS, YFSETQ. The CDR3 extends over 16 amino acids. The CDR3 DNA reads as TGCGCCAGCAGCCAAAGTCCCGGACAGACAAATTCACCCCTCCACTTT. It translates to CASSQSPGQTNSPLHF.

This chain connects TRBV15 to TRBJ2-1; 16 nucleotides match TRBD2. Germline lookup yields CDR1 LNHNV and CDR2 YYDKDF (reference sequence). The CDR3 is 17 residues long. V shed 3 bases, J shed 7 bases, and the junction held 6 bases outside the gene matches. The CDR3 protein is CATSSLGLAGGSNEQFF. CDR3 in DNA: TGTGCCACCAGCAGCCTGGGACTAGCGGGGGGGTCAAATGAGCAGTTCTTC.

The J gene is TRBJ2-5, the V gene TRBV27, with D perhaps matching TRBD2 (6 bases). The V gene lost 0 bases and the J gene lost 4 bases, with 18 bases spanning the gap. The CDR3 is made up of 17 amino acids. The V gene's germline CDR1 is MNHEY and CDR2 SMNVEV (reference sequence). DNA for the CDR3: TGTGCCAGCAGTTTATCCCTTCCGCGGGGTATGGGAGAGACCCAGTACTTC. It specifies CASSLSLPRGMGETQYF.

This clonotype was seen repeatedly, ten times or more. The rearrangement joins TRBV19 to TRBJ2-7; no clear D. Trimming shortened V by 3 bases and J by 6 bases, and 21 bases separated the two germline ends. Germline V lookup: CDR1 LNHDA, CDR2 SQIVND (reference sequence). This CDR3 is built from 16 residues. For the CDR3, the DNA is TGTGCCAGTAGTATGAGAGGCGGACCGCAAACCTCCGAGCAGTACTTC. It yields the protein CASSMRGGPQTSEQYF. The entire variable domain, with the rest obtained from reference TRBV19 and TRBJ2-7, is as follows: DGGITQSPKYLFRKEGQNVTLSCEQNLNHDAMYWYRQDPGQGLRLIYYSQIVNDFQKGDIAEGYSVSREKKESFPLTVTSAQKNPTAFYLCASSMRGGPQTSEQYFGPGTRLTVT.

Regarding this clonotype: One base away lies a much larger clone, so this may be a sequencing read error. The chain carries TRBV19 and TRBJ2-7; the D gene is possibly TRBD1 (5 bases). The germline V gene encodes CDR1 LNHDA and CDR2 SQIVND (reference sequence). The V end was cut by 4 bases, the J end by 5 bases, with 21 bases between. The CDR3 is 16 residues long. The CDR3 region is CASSTSLVGRVNEQYF. CDR3 sequence (DNA): TGTGCCAGTAGTACGTCTTTGGTGGGGCGCGTGAACGAGCAGTACTTC.

The rearrangement links TRBV6-1 to TRBJ1-6; D ambiguous. CDR1 MNHNS and CDR2 SASEGT come from the germline V gene. V was pared by 9 bases and J by 7 bases, with 22 bases between. The CDR3 loop spans 16 amino acids. CDR3 nucleotides: TGTGCCAGTTTACGGCAGGTCGGGGTCGTAAATTCACCCCTCCACTTT. This encodes CASLRQVGVVNSPLHF.

This chain uses TRBV4-2 with TRBJ2-7; 11 bases agree with TRBD2. Trimming took 1 base from V and 5 from J; bases not matched to a gene: 16. Germline V gene sequence: CDR1 LGHNA, CDR2 YNFKEQ. CDR3 length: 19 amino acids. CDR3 sequence reads: CASSQANLFTSGSLDEQYF. As DNA, the CDR3 is TGTGCCAGCAGCCAAGCCAACCTTTTTACTAGCGGGAGTCTCGACGAGCAGTACTTC.

This clonotype has only a few counts. The rearrangement uses TRBV5-4 and TRBJ1-1; D gene unclear. This CDR3 comprises 14 residues. Trimming removed 2 bases at V and 1 base at J, with 9 bases between. Per germline, CDR1 SGHNT and CDR2 YYREEE (reference sequence). The CDR3 DNA reads as TGTGCCAGCAGCTTCCCTCCAGCGAACACTGAAGCTTTCTTT. It specifies CASSFPPANTEAFF.

This clonotype was observed a few times. The chain recombines TRBV20-1 with TRBJ2-4; 13 bases match TRBD2. The length of the CDR3 is 18 residues. From germline, CDR1 is DFQATT and CDR2 SNEGSKA (reference sequence). J gave up 0 bases and V 1 base, and 6 bases lay outside the gene matches. The CDR3 nucleotides read TGCAGTGCTAGAGGGGGACTAGCGGGAAGACTAGCCAAAAACATTCAGTACTTC. The encoded protein is CSARGGLAGRLAKNIQYF.

This clonotype came up many times. V gene TRBV19 combines with J gene TRBJ1-1; 8 bases align to TRBD1. The J segment lost 3 bases and the V segment lost 5 bases, leaving 8 bases of the junction unmatched. Per the germline V gene, CDR1 is LNHDA and CDR2 is SQIVND (reference sequence). This CDR3 has 15 residues. CDR3 amino acids: CASSDRHRGDTEAFF. CDR3 bases: TGTGCCAGTAGTGACCGACACAGGGGGGACACTGAAGCTTTCTTT. Complete variable domain (other parts from reference TRBV19 and TRBJ1-1): DGGITQSPKYLFRKEGQNVTLSCEQNLNHDAMYWYRQDPGQGLRLIYYSQIVNDFQKGDIAEGYSVSREKKESFPLTVTSAQKNPTAFYLCASSDRHRGDTEAFFGQGTRLTVV.